The next 28 T cell receptor beta chains were all read from a single sample in a study of T cell responses to AZD1222 COVID-19 vaccine. Using immunoSEQ multiplex PCR, the repertoire was profiled, and TCRdb retains in-frame clones only, with some absent. The sample lists roughly 98,000 clones, more than 80% occurring once. The sample consisted of peripheral blood, taken on day 0 of AZD1222 vaccination. The receptor set was obtained from an adult in good health.

The rearrangement joins TRBV2 to TRBJ1-3, with 9 bases that match TRBD1. CDR1 and CDR2 (germline): SNHLY, FYNNEI. The CDR3 covers 16 residues. J was trimmed by 2 bases and V by 6 bases; bases with no gene match: 8. This CDR3 is CASSRDRVNAGNTIYF. The DNA for the CDR3 is TGTGCCAGCAGCCGGGACAGGGTTAATGCTGGAAACACCATATATTTT.

V and J are TRBV4-3 and TRBJ2-7; D perhaps matches TRBD2 (6 bases). The CDR3 is 16 amino acids. Germline assignment: CDR1 LGHNA and CDR2 YSLEER. The V end lost 4 bases, the J end lost 4 bases, and 20 bases lay between the germline ends. The CDR3 coding sequence is TGCGCCAGCAGCCTGACCTTGGGCGCTGGGGGGTACGAGCAGTACTTC. It translates to CASSLTLGAGGYEQYF.

This clone was observed once. The J gene is TRBJ1-1, the V gene TRBV19; 12 bases are shared with TRBD1. Germline assignment: CDR1 LNHDA and CDR2 SQIVND (reference sequence). The CDR3 length is 15 residues. V was clipped by 2 bases and J by 5 bases; unmatched bases: 3. CDR3 in amino acids: CASSIRDRGPTEAFF. The CDR3 DNA reads as TGTGCCAGTAGTATAAGGGACAGGGGGCCTACTGAAGCTTTCTTT.

The J gene is TRBJ2-1, the V gene TRBV4-1; D not resolved. Germline-derived CDR1 and CDR2 are MGHRA and YSYEKL. The CDR3 extends over 13 amino acids. Deletions cut 1 base from V and 5 bases from J, with 6 bases between. DNA of the CDR3: TGCGCCAGCAGCCAAGGAGAAGACAATGAGCAGTTCTTC. Translating it yields CASSQGEDNEQFF.

This clone has more than one count but fewer than ten. V usage is TRBV30 and J usage is TRBJ2-5; 9 bases match TRBD1. Trimming at V came to 2 bases and at J to 14 bases, leaving 6 bases not matched to a gene. CDR3 length equals 11 residues. Germline V gene sequence: CDR1 GTSNPN, CDR2 SVGIG (reference sequence). In nucleotides, the CDR3 is TGTGCCTGGAGTTTACAGGGGGCCCCATACTTC. Its translation is CAWSLQGAPYF.

The V gene is TRBV5-6, the J gene TRBJ1-5; unclear D gene. In germline, CDR1 is SGHDT, CDR2 YYEEEE. The CDR3 extends over 18 amino acids. V gave up 0 bases and J gave up 3 bases, with 19 bases separating them. The CDR3 bases are TGTGCCAGCAGCTTGGCCAAGAAGGGCTTTGCATCCAATCAGCCCCAGCATTTT. Translating gives CASSLAKKGFASNQPQHF.

This sequence joins TRBV4-1 and TRBJ2-7; D unresolved. Germline CDR1 and CDR2: MGHRA and YSYEKL. The CDR3 consists of 13 residues. Trimming stripped 1 base from V and 6 bases from J, with 10 bases between. This CDR3 reads CASSQGSGFEQYF. DNA for the CDR3: TGCGCCAGCAGCCAAGGTTCCGGGTTCGAGCAGTACTTC.

The chain is built from TRBV6-2 or TRBV6-3 and TRBJ2-5; D possibly corresponds to TRBD1 (6 bases). With 2 bases removed from V and 1 base from J, the gap between germline ends came to 11 bases. Germline V gene sequence: CDR1 MNHEY, CDR2 SVGEGT. This CDR3 has 15 amino acids. The CDR3 nucleotides read TGTGCCAGCAGTTACACACTGGACAGCCAAGAGACCCAGTACTTC. It yields the protein CASSYTLDSQETQYF.

The V and J genes are TRBV6-5 and TRBJ2-7; D tentatively fits TRBD1 or TRBD2 (5 bases each). V was clipped by 0 bases and J by 2 bases, with 11 bases between them. CDR1 and CDR2 from the germline V gene are MNHEY and SVGAGI. The CDR3 has 15 residues. CDR3 region: CASSYSPGRAYEQYF. CDR3 in DNA: TGTGCCAGCAGTTACTCGCCAGGGAGAGCCTACGAGCAGTACTTC.

This chain uses TRBV18 with TRBJ1-4; the match to TRBD1 covers 9 bases. The V and J ends lost 5 bases and 2 bases, in that order; junction bases with no gene match: 6. Germline values: CDR1 KGHSH, CDR2 LQKENI. The CDR3 runs to 16 residues. CDR3 bases: TGTGCCAGCTCAACCGGGACAGGGAGGACTAATGAAAAACTGTTTTTT. This codes for CASSTGTGRTNEKLFF.

V and J are TRBV19 and TRBJ1-5; tentatively, D is TRBD1 (6 bases). Trimming cost V 10 bases and J 2 bases, with 15 bases left between them. The CDR3 loop spans 14 amino acids. The germline CDR1 and CDR2 sequences are LNHDA and SQIVND (reference sequence). In nucleotides, the CDR3 is TGTGCCACCGAGGACAGTTCACGCAATCAGCCCCAGCATTTT. It yields the protein CATEDSSRNQPQHF.

The chain combines TRBV11-2 with TRBJ1-2; D is possibly TRBD1 (6 bases). This CDR3 region has 18 residues. V lost 0 bases and J 5 bases, leaving 22 bases between the germline ends. Germline CDR1 and CDR2: SGHAT and FQNNGV. The CDR3 nucleotides are TGTGCCAGCAGCTTAGATAATCCCGGCCACCGGGGGCCGTATGGCTACACCTTC. This codes for CASSLDNPGHRGPYGYTF. The whole variable domain, remainder taken from reference TRBV11-2 and TRBJ1-2, is EAGVAQSPRYKIIEKRQSVAFWCNPISGHATLYWYQQILGQGPKLLIQFQNNGVVDDSQLPKDRFSAERLKGVDSTLKIQPAKLEDSAVYLCASSLDNPGHRGPYGYTFGSGTRLTVV.

The chain carries TRBV5-1 and TRBJ2-1, with unresolved D. Germline CDR1 reads SGHRS; CDR2 reads YFSETQ. This CDR3 region has 13 residues. The V end lost 4 bases, the J end lost 5 bases, and 10 bases lay between the germline ends. CDR3 residues: CASSLRFNNEQFF. DNA for the CDR3: TGCGCCAGCAGCCTTCGGTTTAACAATGAGCAGTTCTTC. Full variable domain (outside the CDR3, taken from reference TRBV5-1 and TRBJ2-1): KAGVTQTPRYLIKTRGQQVTLSCSPISGHRSVSWYQQTPGQGLQFLFEYFSETQRNKGNFPGRFSGRQFSNSRSEMNVSTLELGDSALYLCASSLRFNNEQFFGPGTRLTVL.

The rearrangement links TRBV5-6 to TRBJ1-3; D gene ambiguous. Germline V gene sequence: CDR1 SGHDT, CDR2 YYEEEE. The CDR3 spans 17 residues. V gave up 0 bases and J gave up 0 bases, with 13 bases separating them. DNA of the CDR3: TGTGCCAGCAGCTTGGCTCTGGGAGTGAGCTCTGGAAACACCATATATTTT. It yields the protein CASSLALGVSSGNTIYF.

The chain couples TRBV28 to TRBJ2-7, with TRBD1 as a possible D gene (6 bases). Germline CDR1 reads MDHEN; CDR2 reads SYDVKM. Trimming shortened V by 1 base and J by 6 bases, and 16 bases separated the two germline ends. This CDR3 spans 15 amino acids. CDR3 residues: CASSLSGAAGLEQYF. CDR3 nucleotides: TGTGCCAGCAGTTTATCAGGGGCAGCAGGTCTCGAGCAGTACTTC.

This rearrangement joins TRBV30 to TRBJ1-1, with 7 bases that match TRBD1. The CDR3 length is 11 residues. CDR1 and CDR2 (germline): GTSNPN, SVGIG (reference sequence). V dropped 8 bases and J dropped 5; count of bases not matched to a gene: 5. The CDR3 sequence: CADRDGTEAFF. The CDR3 bases are TGTGCCGACAGGGATGGGACTGAAGCTTTCTTT.

This rearrangement joins TRBV12-5 to TRBJ1-2, with unresolved D. V was shortened by 0 bases and J by 5 bases, with 7 bases between the two germline ends. Germline CDR1 is LGHNT and CDR2 is FRNRAP. The CDR3 is 13 residues long. For the CDR3, the DNA is TGTGCTAGTGGTTTGGTGATGGAGTATGGCTACACCTTC. Residues: CASGLVMEYGYTF.

The chain combines TRBV3-1 (or the pseudogene TRBV3-2) with TRBJ1-5; D may be TRBD1 (5 bases). Trimming pared 5 bases from V and 7 bases from J, leaving 15 bases between. The germline V gene has CDR1 LGHDT and CDR2 YNNKEL (reference sequence). This CDR3 is built from 14 residues. CDR3 region: CASSIDGGGQPQHF. CDR3 DNA sequence: TGTGCCAGCAGCATTGACGGGGGGGGACAGCCCCAGCATTTT.

The chain combines TRBV14 with TRBJ2-5, with a possible D match to TRBD2 (5 bases). The CDR3 covers 16 residues. The V and J ends lost 4 bases and 5 bases respectively, with 20 bases between them. CDR1 and CDR2 (germline): SGHDN, FVKESK. CDR3 region: CASSLSQRSLGETQYF. CDR3 coding DNA: TGTGCCAGCAGCCTATCGCAGCGGTCCCTGGGGGAGACCCAGTACTTC.

This clone was recorded only once. This chain joins TRBV9 and TRBJ1-4; 9 bases map to TRBD1. The germline V gene encodes CDR1 SGDLS and CDR2 YYNGEE. Trimming at V came to 0 bases and at J to 8 bases, leaving 5 bases not matched to a gene. The CDR3 extends over 15 amino acids. CDR3 DNA sequence: TGTGCCAGCAGCGTAGGGGACAGGGTTGGGGAAAAACTGTTTTTT. Its protein is CASSVGDRVGEKLFF.

CDR3 sequence (DNA): TGCAGCGTTATGTGGGGTGAGTTGGGAAACACCATATATTTT. This sequence encodes CSVMWGELGNTIYF. This rearrangement joins TRBV29-1 to TRBJ1-3; no firm D call. Germline V lookup: CDR1 SQVTM, CDR2 ANQGSEA. The ends were cut back, 5 bases at V and 4 bases at J, with 15 bases in the middle. The CDR3 covers 14 residues.

DNA for the CDR3: TGTGCCAGCAGCCGGGGTAGCCGGGAGACCCAGTACTTC. This encodes CASSRGSRETQYF. The chain has TRBV3-1 (or the pseudogene TRBV3-2) and TRBJ2-5; D is undetermined. Germline CDR1 and CDR2: LGHDT and YNNKEL (reference sequence). This CDR3 has 13 amino acids. Deletions cut 4 bases from V and 5 bases from J, with 11 bases between.

This clone was found once. This sequence joins TRBV6-6 and TRBJ1-2; tentative D call: TRBD1 (6 bases). The CDR3 extends over 13 amino acids. Germline CDR1 reads MNHNY; CDR2 reads SVGAGI (reference sequence). V shed 8 bases and J shed 1 base, with 11 bases lying between them. CDR3 protein: CASLGHLNYGYTF. The CDR3 coding sequence is TGTGCCAGCCTGGGACACCTTAACTATGGCTACACCTTC.

The J gene is TRBJ2-1, the V gene TRBV2; D not certain. Germline V gene sequence: CDR1 SNHLY, CDR2 FYNNEI. Trimming shortened V by 3 bases and J by 4 bases, and 7 bases separated the two germline ends. This CDR3 comprises 13 residues. The CDR3 reads CASSDNRYNEQFF. In DNA form, the CDR3 reads TGTGCCAGCAGTGATAATAGATACAATGAGCAGTTCTTC.

This rearrangement joins TRBV30 to TRBJ1-3, with a possible D match to TRBD1 (6 bases). Germline lookup yields CDR1 GTSNPN and CDR2 SVGIG (reference sequence). The CDR3 is 14 residues long. The V gene lost 1 base and the J gene lost 1 base, with 8 bases spanning the gap. CDR3 in DNA: TGTGCCTGGAGTGGAGGGGGATCTGGAAACACCATATATTTT. Its translation is CAWSGGGSGNTIYF.

The chain couples TRBV18 to TRBJ2-3; 7 bases map to TRBD2. Germline V gene sequence: CDR1 KGHSH, CDR2 LQKENI. This CDR3 comprises 16 residues. V gave up 2 bases and J gave up 2 bases; unmatched junction bases: 7. CDR3 bases: TGTGCCAGCTCACCAAGTTCGGGGGGAACCACAGATACGCAGTATTTT. Its protein is CASSPSSGGTTDTQYF.

The gene calls are TRBV19 and TRBJ1-5; D call uncertain. The germline CDR1 and CDR2 sequences are LNHDA and SQIVND (reference sequence). Trimming left V 3 bases short and J 4 bases short, with 13 bases between. The CDR3 runs to 15 residues. CDR3 DNA sequence: TGTGCCAGTAGTATTCCTGACGGTCCGAATCAGCCCCAGCATTTT. It codes for CASSIPDGPNQPQHF.

V and J are TRBV2 and TRBJ1-6, with D possibly TRBD1 on 5 matching bases. This CDR3 comprises 19 residues. Trimming took off 3 bases at V and 4 bases at J, with 22 bases between the two ends. The germline V gene encodes CDR1 SNHLY and CDR2 FYNNEI. Here the CDR3 reads CASSEGVIGPGFYNSPLHF. The CDR3 DNA sequence: TGTGCCAGCAGTGAGGGGGTGATAGGACCCGGATTTTATAATTCACCCCTCCACTTT. Full variable domain (remainder filled in from reference TRBV2 and TRBJ1-6): EPEVTQTPSHQVTQMGQEVILRCVPISNHLYFYWYRQILGQKVEFLVSFYNNEISEKSEIFDDQFSVERPDGSNFTLKIRSTKLEDSAMYFCASSEGVIGPGFYNSPLHFGNGTRLTVT.